This T cell receptor beta chain stems from a study of tumor-infiltrating lymphocytes in primary liver carcinoma. A note on this clonotype: One end of the junction fails to match germline, which may point to a read error.

Investigators took RNA and DNA out together from 20-30 mg of unsorted bulk tissue. This CDR3 comprises 13 residues. From germline, CDR1 is SQVTM and CDR2 ANQGSEA. Starting from approximately 470 ng of total RNA, TCR beta cDNA was produced with a primer in the constant region. Generation of the TCR beta libraries relied on three nested multiplex PCR rounds using slightly modified ARM-PCR. For around 11 cycles apiece, the opening two PCR rounds ran with TRBV1-TRBV30 forward primers and a C-beta reverse primer. MiXCR, run by TCRdb on the multiplex PCR reads, gives a single entry per CDR3 protein. The sample lists tens of thousands of distinct CDR3 sequences; less than 75% were seen once.

Sequenced material: liver tumor tissue from sampling region 2. Subset: tumor region T2, inferior pole. The chain carries TRBV29-1 and TRBJ1-2; the D gene is possibly TRBD1 (6 bases). This receptor was identified in a middle-aged man with primary liver carcinoma and hepatitis B virus infection. CDR3 sequence: CNVARDKGRGYTF. CDR3 sequence (DNA): TGCAACGTTGCTCGGGACAAGGGACGTGGCTACACCTTC.